This entry describes one T cell receptor beta chain. Its antigen is as yet unknown. Use of 60 Vbeta and 13 Jbeta primers characterized the PCR. TCRdb's copy holds only in-frame clones and misses some; the assay was immunoSEQ multiplex PCR. The sample contains roughly 190,000 clones, approximately 12% of which appear only once. This record belongs to a study of cytomegalovirus exposure and HLA in healthy donors. Overall study: As an earlier analysis found, around 170 million T cells yielded about 120 million unique TCR beta sequences.

Findings of the study overall: In a later analysis, V- and J-gene trimming of beta chains associated with a DCLRE1C missense variant, replicated independently. Common viral pathogens seemed, in a later analysis, to connect with several of the most significant clusters. Highly shared variants forming one cluster were likely a sequencing artifact.

The receptor was derived from a man aged 45-65 years in good health and CMV-seropositive. Sequencing was performed on PBMCs.

CDR3 DNA sequence: TGTGCCATCAGGACGACTAGCGGGGTACGAAATGAGCAGTTCTTC. This sequence encodes CAIRTTSGVRNEQFF. The chain joins TRBV10-3 to TRBJ2-1; 11 bases fit TRBD2. The CDR3 sequence is 15 residues long. Per the germline V gene, CDR1 is ENHRY and CDR2 is SYGVKD. Trimming at V came to 6 bases and at J to 7 bases, leaving 8 bases not matched to a gene.